The sequence of this T cell receptor (beta chain) was determined in a study of T cells in Graves' hyperthyroidism and ophthalmopathy. RNA transcripts provided the source from which TCR beta CDR3 regions were amplified. When the TCR CDR3 underwent first-round RT-PCR, the HTBI primer set was used. One entry per CDR3 protein, called by TCRdb with MiXCR from the multiplex PCR reads. The repertoire includes about 340,000 distinct CDR3 sequences, about 18% of them detected once, and approximately 49% sits in the top ten. The CDR3 is made up of 13 amino acids. V was shortened by 6 bases and J by 5 bases, with 13 bases between the two germline ends. The PBMCs studied were ones that came from 9 to 10 ml fresh peripheral blood.

This clonotype originated in a woman between 50 and 59 years old with Graves' hyperthyroidism. The genes are TRBV12-3 or TRBV12-4 and TRBJ1-1, with D uncertain. Sequenced sample: blood. Here the CDR3 DNA reads TGTGCCAGCAGCAGAGATGGGTGGACTGAAGCTTTCTTT. Encoded protein: CASSRDGWTEAFF.